Sequencing of this TCR beta chain was carried out in a study of identical twins. The study's findings and limits: Researchers reported weaker excess twin sharing in beta out-of-frame sequences. Part of the zero-insertion signal could reflect confounding by invariant MAIT and iNKT cells. Cord blood's abundant beta clonotypes had fewer insertions, unlike memory repertoires.

This clonotype was counted many times. Its specificity is unknown. Trimming removed 3 bases at V and 3 bases at J, with 10 bases between. The CDR3 is 13 residues long. Germline-derived CDR1 and CDR2 are SGHRS and YFSETQ. cDNA carried unique molecular identifiers, and a universal primer site was added by template switching. TCRdb fed the 5' RACE reads into MiXCR, producing one record per CDR3 protein. The sample holds about 390,000 distinct CDR3 sequences, 8.5% to 10% seen once. The receptor was derived from a woman aged 45 to 65 in good health. The J gene is TRBJ2-7, the V gene TRBV5-1, with a weak D call TRBD2 (5 bases). Input material: naive T cells sorted from blood. This chain's CDR3 is CASSYDGGYEQYF. As DNA, the CDR3 is TGCGCCAGCAGCTACGACGGAGGCTACGAGCAGTACTTC.